This TCR beta chain derives from a study of OX40 agonist ivuxolimab in advanced cancers. The wider study: A partial response was reached by three patients: one with hepatocellular carcinoma and two with cutaneous melanoma.

The method was immunoSEQ multiplex PCR; TCRdb's version includes in-frame clones alone and lacks a portion of them. Among 67,000 or so clones listed, around 83% were seen once. Trimming cost V 2 bases and J 3 bases; bases outside gene matches: 12. This CDR3 has 17 amino acids. CDR1 is GTSNPN, CDR2 SVGIG, per germline (reference sequence). This rearrangement joins TRBV30 to TRBJ2-1; TRBD2 matches at 8 bases. The specimen was CD4+ or CD8+ T cells sorted from blood, collected in a trial of the OX40 agonist ivuxolimab. This TCR was sampled from an adult with an advanced solid tumor such as melanoma, head and neck, liver or kidney cancer. The CDR3 spells CAWSRPPGLAGYNEQFF. The CDR3 DNA is TGTGCCTGGAGTCGACCCCCAGGGCTAGCGGGCTACAATGAGCAGTTCTTC.